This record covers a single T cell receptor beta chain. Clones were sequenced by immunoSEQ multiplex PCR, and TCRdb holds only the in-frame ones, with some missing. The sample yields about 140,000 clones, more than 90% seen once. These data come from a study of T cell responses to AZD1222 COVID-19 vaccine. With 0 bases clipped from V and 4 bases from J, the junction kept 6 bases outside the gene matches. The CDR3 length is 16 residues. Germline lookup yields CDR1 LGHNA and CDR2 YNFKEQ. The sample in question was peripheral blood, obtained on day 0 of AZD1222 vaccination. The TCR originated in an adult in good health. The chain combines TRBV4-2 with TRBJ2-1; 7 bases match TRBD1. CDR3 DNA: TGTGCCAGCAGCCAAGATAGTAGACAGGGTTACAATGAGCAGTTCTTC. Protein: CASSQDSRQGYNEQFF.